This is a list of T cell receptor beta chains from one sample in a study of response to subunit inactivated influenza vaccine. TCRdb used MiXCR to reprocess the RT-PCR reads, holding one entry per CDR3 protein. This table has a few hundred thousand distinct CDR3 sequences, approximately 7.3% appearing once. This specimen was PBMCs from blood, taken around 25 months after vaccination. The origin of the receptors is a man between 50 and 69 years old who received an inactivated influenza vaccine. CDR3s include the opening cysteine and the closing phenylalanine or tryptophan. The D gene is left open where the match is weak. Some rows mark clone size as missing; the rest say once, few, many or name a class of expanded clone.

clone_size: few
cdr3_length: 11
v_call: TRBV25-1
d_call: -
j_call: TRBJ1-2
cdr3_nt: TGTGCCGGCGGATACTCGGGAGGCTACACCTTC
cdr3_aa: CAGGYSGGYTF

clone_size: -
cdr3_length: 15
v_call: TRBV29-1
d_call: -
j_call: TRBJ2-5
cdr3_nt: TGCAGCGGCATCAGAGGGGGGGGGCTCGGAGAGACCCAGTACTTC
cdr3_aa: CSGIRGGGLGETQYF

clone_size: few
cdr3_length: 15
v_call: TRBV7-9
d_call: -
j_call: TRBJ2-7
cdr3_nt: TGTGCCAGCAGCCCCACGTCCGGGGCGGTATACGAGCAGTACTTC
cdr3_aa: CASSPTSGAVYEQYF

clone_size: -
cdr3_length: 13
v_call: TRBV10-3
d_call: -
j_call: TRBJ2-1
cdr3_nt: TGTGCCATCAGTGAGTCGACTCGCGGTGAGCAGTTCTTC
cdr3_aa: CAISESTRGEQFF

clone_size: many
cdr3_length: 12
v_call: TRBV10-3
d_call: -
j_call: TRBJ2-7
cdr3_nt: TGTGCCATCAGTGTGAACAGGGCCGAGCAGTACTTC
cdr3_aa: CAISVNRAEQYF

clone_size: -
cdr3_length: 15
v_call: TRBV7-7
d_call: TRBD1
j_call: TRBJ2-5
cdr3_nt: TGTGCTAGCAGCTCACGGACAGGAAGACAAGAGACCCAGTACTTC
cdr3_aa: CASSSRTGRQETQYF

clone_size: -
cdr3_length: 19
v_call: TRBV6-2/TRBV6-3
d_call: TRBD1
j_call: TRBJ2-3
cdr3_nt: TGTGCCAGCAGTTACTACGATCTGTCGACAGGGGCCCGCACAGATACGCAGTATTTT
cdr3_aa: CASSYYDLSTGARTDTQYF

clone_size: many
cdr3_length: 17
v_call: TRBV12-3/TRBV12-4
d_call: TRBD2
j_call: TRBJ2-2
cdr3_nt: TGTGCCAGCAGCCAATTGACTAGCGGGAGATCTGGCGGGGAGCTGTTTTTT
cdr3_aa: CASSQLTSGRSGGELFF

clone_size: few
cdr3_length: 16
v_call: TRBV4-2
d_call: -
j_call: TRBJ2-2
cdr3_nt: TGTGCCAGCAGCCAAGGTCAGACAGGTCACACCGGGGAGCTGTTTTTT
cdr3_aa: CASSQGQTGHTGELFF

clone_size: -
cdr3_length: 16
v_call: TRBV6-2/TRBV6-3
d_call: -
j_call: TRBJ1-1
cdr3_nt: TGTGCCAGCAGCTCACCGGGACGGCCTATGAACACTGAAGCTTTCTTT
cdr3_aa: CASSSPGRPMNTEAFF

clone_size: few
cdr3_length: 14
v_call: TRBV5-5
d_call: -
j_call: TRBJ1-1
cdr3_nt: TGTGCCAGCAGCTTGGATTGGATGAACACTGAAGCTTTCTTT
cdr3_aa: CASSLDWMNTEAFF

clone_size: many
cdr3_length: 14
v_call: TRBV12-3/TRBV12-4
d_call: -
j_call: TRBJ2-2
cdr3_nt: TGTGCCAGCAGCTCACCCGGCAGTGCCGGGGAGCTGTTTTTT
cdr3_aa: CASSSPGSAGELFF

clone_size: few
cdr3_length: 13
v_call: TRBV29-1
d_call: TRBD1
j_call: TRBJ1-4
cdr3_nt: TGCAGCGTTTCACAGGGGGCTCGGGAAAAACTGTTTTTT
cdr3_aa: CSVSQGAREKLFF

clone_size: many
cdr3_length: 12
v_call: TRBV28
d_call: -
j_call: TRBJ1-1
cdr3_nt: TGTGCCAGCAGTCCACAGGGATTTGAAGCTTTCTTT
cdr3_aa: CASSPQGFEAFF

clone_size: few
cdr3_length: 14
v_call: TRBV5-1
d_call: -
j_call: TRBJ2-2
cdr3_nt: TGCGCCAGCAGCTTGCACAGGGAGTCCGGGGAGCTGTTTTTT
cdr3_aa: CASSLHRESGELFF

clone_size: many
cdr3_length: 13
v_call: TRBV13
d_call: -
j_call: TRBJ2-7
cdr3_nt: TGTGCCAGCAGCGAAGCTAGGTCCTACGAGCAGTACTTC
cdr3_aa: CASSEARSYEQYF

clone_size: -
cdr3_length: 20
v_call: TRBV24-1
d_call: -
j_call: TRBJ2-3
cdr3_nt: TGTGCCACCAGTGATTTGCGACGGGCGGGGGCTAGCAATCGCACAGATACGCAGTATTTT
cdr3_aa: CATSDLRRAGASNRTDTQYF

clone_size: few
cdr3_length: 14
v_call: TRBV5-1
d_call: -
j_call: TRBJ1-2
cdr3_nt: TGCGCCAGCAGCTTAGCCGCTGAAAACTATGGCTACACCTTC
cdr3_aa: CASSLAAENYGYTF

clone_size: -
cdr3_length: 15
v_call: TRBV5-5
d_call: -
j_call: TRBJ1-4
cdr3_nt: TGTGCCAGCAGCCGAAGCACAGGGAGTTCTGAAAAACTGTTTTTT
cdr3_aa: CASSRSTGSSEKLFF

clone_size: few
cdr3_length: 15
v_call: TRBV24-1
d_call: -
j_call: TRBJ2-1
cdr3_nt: TGTGCCACCAGTGGGAGGGAGACATCCTACAATGAGCAGTTCTTC
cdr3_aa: CATSGRETSYNEQFF

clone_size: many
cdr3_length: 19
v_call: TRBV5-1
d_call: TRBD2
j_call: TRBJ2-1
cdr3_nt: TGCGCCAGTCGTGGTTCTAGCGGGGGGATCCAAAGCTCCTACAATGAGCAGTTCTTC
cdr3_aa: CASRGSSGGIQSSYNEQFF

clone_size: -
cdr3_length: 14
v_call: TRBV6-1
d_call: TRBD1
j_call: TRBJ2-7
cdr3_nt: TGTGCCAGCAGTGATCCGGGACAGGGGGACGAGCAGTACTTC
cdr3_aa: CASSDPGQGDEQYF

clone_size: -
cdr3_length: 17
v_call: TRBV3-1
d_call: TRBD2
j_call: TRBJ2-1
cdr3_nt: TGTGCCAGCAGCCATAATAGACTAGCGGCATCCTACAATGAGCAGTTCTTC
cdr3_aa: CASSHNRLAASYNEQFF

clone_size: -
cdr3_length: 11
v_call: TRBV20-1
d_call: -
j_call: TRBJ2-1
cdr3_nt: TGCAGTGCCCTCAAGTACAATGAGCAGTTCTTC
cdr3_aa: CSALKYNEQFF

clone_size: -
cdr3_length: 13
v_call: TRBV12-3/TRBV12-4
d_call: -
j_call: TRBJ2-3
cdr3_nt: TGTGCCAGCAGTGCCTACAGGGGGGGTACGCAGTATTTT
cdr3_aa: CASSAYRGGTQYF

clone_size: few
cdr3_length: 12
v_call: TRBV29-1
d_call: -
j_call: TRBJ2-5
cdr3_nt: TGCAGCGTTACACAGGGTTCAGAGACCCAGTACTTC
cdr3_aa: CSVTQGSETQYF

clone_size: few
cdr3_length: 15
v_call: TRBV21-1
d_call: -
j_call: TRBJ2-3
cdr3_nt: TGTGCCAGCAGCAAAGTCGGGGAGGGGGTAGATACGCAGTATTTT
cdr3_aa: CASSKVGEGVDTQYF

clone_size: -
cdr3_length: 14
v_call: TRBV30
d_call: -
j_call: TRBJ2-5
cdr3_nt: TGTGCCTGGAGTGGGAAAGGGGGTATGGAGACCCAGTACTTC
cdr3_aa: CAWSGKGGMETQYF

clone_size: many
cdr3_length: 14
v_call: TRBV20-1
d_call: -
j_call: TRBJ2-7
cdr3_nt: TGCAGTGCTAGAGAGACGACGGATCCCTACGAGCAGTACTTC
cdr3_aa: CSARETTDPYEQYF

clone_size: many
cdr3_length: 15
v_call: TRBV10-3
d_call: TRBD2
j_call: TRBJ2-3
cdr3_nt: TGTGCCATCAGTGAGCTAGCGGGGGGCACAGATACGCAGTATTTT
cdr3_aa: CAISELAGGTDTQYF

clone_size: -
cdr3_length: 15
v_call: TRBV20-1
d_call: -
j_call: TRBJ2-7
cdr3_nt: TGCAGTGCTAGAGTAGCCAGCGGGCCAGCCTACGAGCAGTACTTC
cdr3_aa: CSARVASGPAYEQYF

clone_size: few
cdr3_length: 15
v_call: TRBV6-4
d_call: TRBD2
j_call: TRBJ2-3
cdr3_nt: TGTGCCAGCAGTCGGACTAGCGCTAGCACAGATACGCAGTATTTT
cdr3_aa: CASSRTSASTDTQYF

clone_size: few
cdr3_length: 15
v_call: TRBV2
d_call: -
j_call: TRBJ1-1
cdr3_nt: TGTGCCAGCAGAATCCAAGGGGTTTCGAACACTGAAGCTTTCTTT
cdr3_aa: CASRIQGVSNTEAFF

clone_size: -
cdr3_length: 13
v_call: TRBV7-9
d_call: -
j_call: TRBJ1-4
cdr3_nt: TGTGCCAGCAGCCCCATGGGTAATGAAAAACTGTTTTTT
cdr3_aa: CASSPMGNEKLFF

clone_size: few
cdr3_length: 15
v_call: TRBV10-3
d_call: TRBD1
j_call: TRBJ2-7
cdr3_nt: TGTGCCATCAGTGAGGGGACAGGGAGAACCTACGAGCAGTACTTC
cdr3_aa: CAISEGTGRTYEQYF

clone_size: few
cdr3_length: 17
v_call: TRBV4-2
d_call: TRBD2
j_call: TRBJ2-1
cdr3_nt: TGTGCCAGCAGCCCCCGGCTAGCGGTGAGCTCCTACAATGAGCAGTTCTTC
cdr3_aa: CASSPRLAVSSYNEQFF

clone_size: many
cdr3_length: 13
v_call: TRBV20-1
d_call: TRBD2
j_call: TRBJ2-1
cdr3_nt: TGCAGTGCTAGGACTAGCGGGAGTAGTGAGCAGTTCTTC
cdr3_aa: CSARTSGSSEQFF

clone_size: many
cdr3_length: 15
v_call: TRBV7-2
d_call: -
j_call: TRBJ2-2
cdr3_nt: TGTGCCAGCAGCTTACCGGTGAAGGGCACCGGGGAGCTGTTTTTT
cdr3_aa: CASSLPVKGTGELFF

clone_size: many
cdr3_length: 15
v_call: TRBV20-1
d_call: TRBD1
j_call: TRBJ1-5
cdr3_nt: TGCAGTGCTTATGCACAGGGGGCAGGGGATCAGCCCCAGCATTTT
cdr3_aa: CSAYAQGAGDQPQHF

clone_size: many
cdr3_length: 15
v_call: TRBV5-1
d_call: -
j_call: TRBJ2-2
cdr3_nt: TGCGCCAGCAGCTTGGAGTTTGGGGAGACAGGGGAGCTGTTTTTT
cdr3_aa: CASSLEFGETGELFF

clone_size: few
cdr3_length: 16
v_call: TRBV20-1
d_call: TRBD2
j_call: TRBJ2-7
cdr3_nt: TGCAGTGCTAGATACCCCGTTTTACTAGCGGGGTACGAGCAGTACTTC
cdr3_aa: CSARYPVLLAGYEQYF

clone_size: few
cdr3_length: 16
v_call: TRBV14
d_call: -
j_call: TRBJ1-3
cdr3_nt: TGTGCCAGCAGCCAAGACAGGTCCCGCTCTGGAAACACCATATATTTT
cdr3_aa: CASSQDRSRSGNTIYF

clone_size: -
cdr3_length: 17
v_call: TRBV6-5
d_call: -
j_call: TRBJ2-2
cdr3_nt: TGTGCCAGCAGTTTTCTCCGGGACCCCTCGAACACCGGGGAGCTGTTTTTT
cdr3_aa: CASSFLRDPSNTGELFF

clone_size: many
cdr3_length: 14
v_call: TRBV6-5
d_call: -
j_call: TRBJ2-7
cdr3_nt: TGTGCCAGCAGTTACGGGCCCGGTCCCTACGAGCAGTACTTC
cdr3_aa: CASSYGPGPYEQYF

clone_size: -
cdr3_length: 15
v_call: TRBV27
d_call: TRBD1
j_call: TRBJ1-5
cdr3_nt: TGTGCCAGCACCTCTACCGGGACAGGACGACAGCCCCAGCATTTT
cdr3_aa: CASTSTGTGRQPQHF

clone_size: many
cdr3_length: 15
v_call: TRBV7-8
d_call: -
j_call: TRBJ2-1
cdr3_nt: TGTGCCAGCAGCCCCTTGGCGGGCTCCTACAATGAGCAGTTCTTC
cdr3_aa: CASSPLAGSYNEQFF

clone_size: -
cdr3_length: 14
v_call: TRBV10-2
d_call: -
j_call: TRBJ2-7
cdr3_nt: TGCGCCAGCAGTGAGTCCCTTAGGGGCTACGAGCAGTACTTC
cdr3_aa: CASSESLRGYEQYF

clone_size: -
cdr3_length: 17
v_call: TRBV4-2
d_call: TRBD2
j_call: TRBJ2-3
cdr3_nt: TGTGCCAGCAGCCATGACAGGACTAGCGGGGCCACAGATACGCAGTATTTT
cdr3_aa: CASSHDRTSGATDTQYF

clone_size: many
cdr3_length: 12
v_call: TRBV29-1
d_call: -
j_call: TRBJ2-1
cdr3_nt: TGCAGCGCAGCACACAGCTCAAGGGAGCAGTTCTTC
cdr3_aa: CSAAHSSREQFF

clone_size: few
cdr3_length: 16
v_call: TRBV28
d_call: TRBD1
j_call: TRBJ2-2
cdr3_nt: TGTGCCAGCAGGCATAGACAGGGGGCGCGGACCGGGGAGCTGTTTTTT
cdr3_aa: CASRHRQGARTGELFF

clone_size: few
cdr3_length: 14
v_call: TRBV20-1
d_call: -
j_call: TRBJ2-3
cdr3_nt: TGCAGTGCTCGAACAGGGATGTCCGAGGATACGCAGTATTTT
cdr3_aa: CSARTGMSEDTQYF

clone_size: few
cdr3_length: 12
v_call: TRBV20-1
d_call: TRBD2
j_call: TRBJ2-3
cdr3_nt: TGCAGCACCTGGGAGCGGGGGGATACGCAGTATTTT
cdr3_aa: CSTWERGDTQYF